This T cell receptor beta chain was sequenced for a study of blood T cell repertoires in COVID-19. Whole-study context: Samples came from the United States, Italy and Spain, spanning acute and convalescent COVID-19. The cDNA or gDNA used as material had been derived from T cells, B-cell-depleted T cells, or PBMCs.

TCRdb's copy holds only in-frame clones and misses some; the assay was immunoSEQ multiplex PCR. The sample contains over 250,000 clones, less than 90% of which appear only once. CDR3 size: 13 residues. V lost 7 bases to trimming and J lost 10 bases, with 17 bases between them. Germline CDR1 and CDR2: LGHDT and YNNKEL (reference sequence). This receptor was obtained from a man aged 60 to 75 who had recovered from COVID-19. V usage is TRBV3-1 (or the pseudogene TRBV3-2) and J usage is TRBJ2-1; D possibly corresponds to TRBD1 (6 bases). Sequenced material: peripheral blood. As DNA, the CDR3 is TGTGCCAGCACCCCGAGGGGGATAACCGAGCAGTTCTTC. This codes for CASTPRGITEQFF.